This TCR beta chain appears in the sequencing data of a study of blood T cell repertoires in COVID-19. Authors' processing steps: How many nucleated cells were present was estimated from reference gene primer amplification. Sequencing was performed with immunoSEQ multiplex PCR; in TCRdb, only in-frame clones are kept and a portion is missing. The DNA was the basis for D and trimming; V, J and clone size are from that table. The sample lists 200,000 to 300,000 clones; around nine tenths were seen once. V shed 9 bases, J shed 4 bases, and the junction held 10 bases outside the gene matches. CDR3 length equals 15 residues. Per germline, CDR1 SNHLY and CDR2 FYNNEI.

The chain uses TRBV2 and TRBJ2-2; TRBD2 matches 8 bases. Sequencing used peripheral blood. The source of this sequence is a woman between 55 and 75 years old with COVID-19, enrolled during active disease. The CDR3 DNA is TGTGCCAGTTCCCCTAGCGGGCCACGCACCGGGGAGCTGTTTTTT. The encoded protein is CASSPSGPRTGELFF. Complete variable domain (other parts from reference TRBV2 and TRBJ2-2): EPEVTQTPSHQVTQMGQEVILRCVPISNHLYFYWYRQILGQKVEFLVSFYNNEISEKSEIFDDQFSVERPDGSNFTLKIRSTKLEDSAMYFCASSPSGPRTGELFFGEGSRLTVL.